The 10 T cell receptor beta chains below all came from one sample that was sequenced in a study of blood T cell repertoires in COVID-19. Produced via immunoSEQ multiplex PCR; TCRdb's table is partial and in-frame only. The sample shows roughly 260,000 clones, approximately 90% of them seen only once. The specimen sequenced was PBMCs or T cells enriched from blood (not recorded which). These receptors were obtained from a woman between 25 and 40 years old with acute COVID-19.

The chain links TRBV7-2 to TRBJ2-7; 7 bases line up with TRBD1. Germline CDR1 is SGHTA and CDR2 is FQGNSA. CDR3 size: 14 residues. The V and J ends lost 2 bases and 3 bases, in that order; junction bases with no gene match: 4. CDR3 sequence (DNA): TGTGCCAGCAGCTTAAGCCGACAGGGCTACGAGCAGTACTTC. Translation gives CASSLSRQGYEQYF.

The genes are TRBV29-1 and TRBJ2-1; possibly TRBD2 for D (5 bases). The CDR3 totals 12 residues. Per the germline V gene, CDR1 is SQVTM and CDR2 is ANQGSEA. With 4 bases removed from V and 5 bases from J, the gap between germline ends came to 9 bases. The CDR3 nucleotides are TGCAGCGTTGGGAGGAGGAACAATGAGCAGTTCTTC. The encoded protein is CSVGRRNNEQFF.

The V call is TRBV7-9, the J call TRBJ1-6, with TRBD1 matching 7 bases. This CDR3 spans 15 amino acids. Germline CDR1 SEHNR, CDR2 FQNEAQ (reference sequence). Trimming took 5 bases from V and 7 from J; bases not matched to a gene: 8. CDR3 nucleotides: TGTGCCAGCAGCCCGCCCGACAGGGTCAATTCACCCCTCCACTTT. Its translation: CASSPPDRVNSPLHF.

This clone has more than one count but fewer than ten. The chain carries TRBV5-1 and TRBJ2-7; 9 positions match TRBD1. The CDR3 runs 14 residues. With V trimmed by 4 bases and J by 5 bases, 7 bases remained unmatched. Per germline, CDR1 SGHRS and CDR2 YFSETQ. DNA for the CDR3: TGCGCCAGCAGCGCGGGGACAGGGCGTAACGAGCAGTACTTC. This encodes CASSAGTGRNEQYF.

The rearrangement uses TRBV7-3 and TRBJ1-4; D call uncertain. CDR3 size: 13 residues. CDR1 and CDR2 from the germline V gene are SGHTA and FQGTGA. Between the trimmed V and J ends, which lost 2 bases and 6 bases, there was a span of 7 bases. CDR3 sequence (DNA): TGTGCCAGCAGCTTATCCCGGGATGAAAAACTGTTTTTT. Translating gives CASSLSRDEKLFF.

The V and J genes are TRBV5-1 and TRBJ2-1, with a tentative D call TRBD2 (6 bases). CDR3 size: 15 residues. CDR1 and CDR2 from the germline V gene are SGHRS and YFSETQ. V shed 1 base and J shed 3 bases, with 11 bases lying between them. The CDR3 here is CASSLPSGDYNEQFF. As DNA, the CDR3 is TGCGCCAGCAGCTTGCCCTCGGGGGACTACAATGAGCAGTTCTTC.

The genes are TRBV10-3 and TRBJ2-5; no clear D gene. Per germline, CDR1 ENHRY and CDR2 SYGVKD. Trimming shortened V by 10 bases and J by 5 bases, and 14 bases separated the two germline ends. This CDR3 has 12 residues. The CDR3 DNA follows: TGTGCCACCGGTGCCGCCGGTGAGACCCAGTACTTC. Its protein product is CATGAAGETQYF.

This rearrangement joins TRBV2 to TRBJ1-3; tentatively, D is TRBD1 (5 bases). Germline V gene sequence: CDR1 SNHLY, CDR2 FYNNEI. CDR3 length equals 15 residues. V was shortened by 4 bases and J by 3 bases, with 13 bases between the two germline ends. This chain's CDR3 is CASSGTDSNGNTIYF. In DNA form, the CDR3 reads TGTGCCAGCAGTGGGACCGACAGCAATGGAAACACCATATATTTT.

The rearrangement joins TRBV6-5 to TRBJ2-7; a possible D gene is TRBD1 (5 bases). The CDR3 extends over 14 amino acids. CDR1 and CDR2 (germline): MNHEY, SVGAGI. Trimming removed 6 bases from V and 0 bases from J, with 12 bases in between. The CDR3 here is CASSGRQISYEQYF. The CDR3, as DNA: TGTGCCAGCAGCGGACGACAGATCTCCTACGAGCAGTACTTC.

This chain uses TRBV9 with TRBJ2-1; 8 bases map to TRBD2. The CDR3 spans 15 residues. Trimming at V came to 3 bases and at J to 5 bases, leaving 7 bases not matched to a gene. In germline, CDR1 is SGDLS, CDR2 YYNGEE. The CDR3 protein is CASSAAGETHNEQFF. CDR3 DNA: TGTGCCAGCAGCGCAGCGGGAGAAACCCACAATGAGCAGTTCTTC.